This TCR beta chain stems from a study of blood T cell repertoires in COVID-19. The length of the CDR3 is 16 residues. Germline CDR1 SGHNT, CDR2 YENEEA. V dropped 1 base and J dropped 2; count of bases not matched to a gene: 7. Sequenced by immunoSEQ multiplex PCR; TCRdb stores in-frame clones only, minus some. The sample yields some 240,000 clones, around 85% seen once. The specimen sequenced was PBMCs or T cells enriched from blood (not recorded which). The chain couples TRBV11-3 to TRBJ2-5, with TRBD2 identical over 7 bases. The source of this sequence is a woman aged 40 to 50 with acute COVID-19. CDR3 sequence reads: CASSLVFGLEQETQYF. CDR3 nucleotide sequence: TGTGCCAGCAGCTTAGTGTTCGGACTAGAACAAGAGACCCAGTACTTC.